This T cell receptor (beta chain) was recorded in a study of CD8 T cells in ankylosing spondylitis. Study-wide results and caveats: Disease-linked clones displayed a CD8+ phenotype and appeared relatively rarely in peripheral blood. Disease-linked clones reportedly showed significant enrichment in matched ankylosing spondylitis synovial fluid. It appeared that ankylosing spondylitis blood was characterized by a TCR beta motif of roughly 8 highly homologous variants.

There are 15 residues in the CDR3. In germline, CDR1 is SGHNT, CDR2 YYREEE (reference sequence). V lost 4 bases to trimming and J lost 2 bases; unmatched junction nucleotides: 6. TCRdb reprocessed the 5' RACE reads with MiXCR, giving one entry per CDR3 protein. The sample holds fewer than 500,000 distinct CDR3 sequences, 20% to 25% seen once. As for this clonotype: Its specificity is unknown.

This chain connects TRBV5-4 to TRBJ1-3; 7 positions match TRBD1. This receptor was identified in a male donor with ankylosing spondylitis. The sequencing input was blood, either unsorted or a sorted T cell fraction (not recorded which). For the CDR3, the DNA is TGTGCCAGCAGCCCCGTGACAGGGCCTGGAAACACCATATATTTT. Translation: CASSPVTGPGNTIYF.